What follows are 11 T cell receptor beta chains derived from one specimen sequenced in a study of blood T cell repertoires in COVID-19. TCRdb's table, derived via immunoSEQ multiplex PCR, lists solely in-frame clones and lacks some. This sample has some 160,000 clones; around 83% occur once, and the top ten carry over 10%. The sequenced sample was peripheral blood. The receptors come from a man aged 65-85 years who had recovered from COVID-19.

The chain has TRBV11-2 and TRBJ1-1; possible D gene TRBD1, 6 bases. The ends were cut back, 7 bases at V and 2 bases at J, with 14 bases in the middle. The CDR3 length is 14 residues. Germline V CDR1 and CDR2: SGHAT, FQNNGV. The CDR3 protein is CASTRVGTNTEAFF. The CDR3 nucleotides read TGTGCCAGCACTAGGGTGGGGACAAACACTGAAGCTTTCTTT.

V gene TRBV5-1 combines with J gene TRBJ1-1; no firm D call. V lost 0 bases and J lost 2, with 8 bases in between. CDR1 is SGHRS and CDR2 is YFSETQ in the germline V gene. The CDR3 consists of 14 residues. CDR3 DNA: TGCGCCAGCAGCTTGGGACAAACCAACACTGAAGCTTTCTTT. Translated: CASSLGQTNTEAFF.

The gene calls are TRBV7-8 and TRBJ1-4; the D gene is possibly TRBD1 (5 bases). With 1 base removed from V and 8 bases from J, the gap between germline ends came to 14 bases. Germline values: CDR1 SGHVS, CDR2 FQNEAQ. The CDR3 spans 15 residues. CDR3 sequence: CASSLGVGGREKLFF. The CDR3 coding sequence is TGTGCCAGCAGCTTAGGCGTGGGGGGGAGGGAAAAACTGTTTTTT.

This clone has only one observation. V and J are TRBV19 and TRBJ2-5, with 11 bases that match TRBD2. Germline V lookup: CDR1 LNHDA, CDR2 SQIVND (reference sequence). J lost 1 base, V lost 6 bases, and 4 bases had no gene match. This CDR3 is 15 amino acids long. CDR3 coding DNA: TGTGCCAGTAGAGGACTAGCGGGTGCCCAAGAGACCCAGTACTTC. It encodes CASRGLAGAQETQYF.

This clone was picked up one time. The chain joins TRBV7-9 to TRBJ1-1, with D possibly TRBD1 on 6 matching bases. The CDR3 sequence is 14 residues long. V was cut by 7 bases and J by 0 bases, with 12 bases left in between. The V gene's germline CDR1 is SEHNR and CDR2 FQNEAQ (reference sequence). DNA for the CDR3: TGTGCCAGCAAAGAGGACAGAATGAACACTGAAGCTTTCTTT. Translation gives CASKEDRMNTEAFF.

This clone was recorded only once. The chain uses TRBV6-5 and TRBJ2-5, with 8 bases aligning to TRBD1. J lost 3 bases, V lost 3 bases, and 3 bases had no gene match. Germline V gene lookup returns CDR1 MNHEY and CDR2 SVGAGI. This CDR3 spans 14 amino acids. The CDR3 DNA follows: TGTGCCAGCAGTTATTCAGGGGGCGAAGAGACCCAGTACTTC. Translation: CASSYSGGEETQYF.

This chain links TRBV2 with TRBJ1-2; 7 bases are shared with TRBD1. Trimming cost V 6 bases and J 3 bases; bases outside gene matches: 10. This CDR3 region has 15 residues. CDR1 SNHLY and CDR2 FYNNEI come from the germline V gene. The CDR3 coding sequence is TGTGCCAGCAGCGTAGGGGGCGCTAGGGACTATGGCTACACCTTC. This encodes CASSVGGARDYGYTF.

V is TRBV10-3 and J is TRBJ2-2; 15 bases are a match to TRBD2. From germline, CDR1 is ENHRY and CDR2 SYGVKD. V lost 7 bases, J lost 5 bases, and 11 bases stayed unmatched. CDR3 length equals 18 residues. CDR3 amino acids: CAINAGTSGRPGTGELFF. The CDR3 DNA reads TGTGCCATCAATGCCGGGACTAGCGGGAGGCCGGGGACCGGGGAGCTGTTTTTT.

The chain employs TRBV30 and TRBJ1-4, with a tentative D call TRBD1 (5 bases). CDR3 size: 17 residues. Trimming took off 0 bases at V and 2 bases at J, with 16 bases between the two ends. The germline gives CDR1 GTSNPN, CDR2 SVGIG (reference sequence). For the CDR3, the DNA is TGTGCCTGGAGTGTATGGGGGGACGCAGGGACTAATGAAAAACTGTTTTTT. Protein sequence: CAWSVWGDAGTNEKLFF.

This clone was recorded many times. The chain has TRBV7-6 and TRBJ2-1, with 7 bases lining up with TRBD1. Germline V gene data show CDR1 as SGHVS and CDR2 as FNYEAQ. CDR3 length: 16 residues. J was trimmed by 6 bases and V by 5 bases; bases with no gene match: 13. CDR3 amino acids: CASSPRTGRGGNEQFF. CDR3 bases: TGTGCCAGCAGCCCACGGACAGGCCGAGGGGGCAATGAGCAGTTCTTC.

The V call is TRBV5-5, the J call TRBJ1-3; D gene unclear. CDR1 and CDR2 from the germline V gene are SGHKS and YYEKEE (reference sequence). The CDR3 extends over 14 amino acids. The V end was cut by 4 bases, the J end by 0 bases, with 8 bases between. The CDR3, as DNA: TGTGCCAGCAGCCCCGAGAACTCTGGAAACACCATATATTTT. Translation gives CASSPENSGNTIYF.